These 25 T cell receptor beta chains were all obtained from the same sample, sequenced in a study of shared clonotypes between healthy human individuals. The assay was immunoSEQ multiplex PCR, and TCRdb's table has in-frame clones only and misses some. The top ten hold more than 0.3% of the sample, which has hundreds of thousands of clones, 95% to 98% seen once. CD8 cells regarded as naive lacked CD45RO, were positively chosen for CCR7, and omitted terminally differentiated effector memory CD45RA+ cells. Specimen: naive CD8+ T cells sorted from blood. Source of these receptors: a man aged 25 to 40 in good health.

The CDR3: CASSDEGGTQYF. The CDR3 region has the DNA TGTGCCAGCAGCGACGAGGGAGGGACCCAGTACTTC. The chain joins TRBV7-6 to TRBJ2-5, with D possibly TRBD2 on 6 matching bases. CDR3 length equals 12 residues. CDR1 SGHVS and CDR2 FNYEAQ come from the germline V gene. V was shortened by 5 bases and J by 7 bases, with 11 bases between the two germline ends.

The genes are TRBV27 and TRBJ2-7, with no clear D. The CDR3 length is 14 residues. V shed 3 bases and J shed 3 bases, with 12 bases lying between them. CDR1 is MNHEY and CDR2 is SMNVEV in the germline V gene (reference sequence). Written as DNA, the CDR3 is TGTGCCAGCAGTTTCAGCCAGGTAGGCTACGAGCAGTACTTC. This sequence encodes CASSFSQVGYEQYF.

The chain has TRBV7-9 and TRBJ1-4; D perhaps matches TRBD1 (5 bases). Trimming cost V 7 bases and J 2 bases, with 11 bases left between them. CDR3 length equals 14 residues. Germline loops: CDR1 SEHNR, CDR2 FQNEAQ (reference sequence). The CDR3 region is CASTPRGTNEKLFF. CDR3 DNA: TGTGCCAGCACCCCTAGGGGCACTAATGAAAAACTGTTTTTT.

This chain connects TRBV6-1 to TRBJ2-1; D is possibly TRBD2 (5 bases). Germline V CDR1 and CDR2: MNHNS, SASEGT. Trimming removed 2 bases at V and 9 bases at J, with 8 bases between. CDR3 length: 12 residues. The CDR3 coding sequence is TGTGCCAGCAGTGAACCACTAGGTGAGCAGTTCTTC. As protein: CASSEPLGEQFF.

The chain carries TRBV7-8 and TRBJ2-7, with D possibly matching TRBD2 (6 bases). In germline, CDR1 is SGHVS, CDR2 FQNEAQ. The V gene lost 5 bases and the J gene lost 0 bases, with 14 bases spanning the gap. CDR3 length: 15 amino acids. The chain's CDR3 is CASSAERAPSYEQYF. CDR3 nucleotide sequence: TGTGCCAGCAGCGCCGAGCGGGCCCCCTCCTACGAGCAGTACTTC.

This chain connects TRBV6-6 to TRBJ2-3, with D tentatively TRBD2 (6 bases). Trimming took off 3 bases at V and 2 bases at J, with 12 bases between the two ends. Germline-derived CDR1 and CDR2 are MNHNY and SVGAGI (reference sequence). This CDR3 has 15 residues. CDR3 nucleotides: TGTGCCAGCAGTTATTCGGCTAGCGACACAGATACGCAGTATTTT. It encodes CASSYSASDTDTQYF.

V gene TRBV4-1 combines with J gene TRBJ1-3; no reliable D call. The CDR3 is 14 residues long. V dropped 6 bases and J dropped 4 bases, with 13 bases sitting between them. From germline, CDR1 is MGHRA and CDR2 YSYEKL. DNA for the CDR3: TGCGCCAGCAGTCTCGTCGGGGAAGGAAACACCATATATTTT. It translates to CASSLVGEGNTIYF.

This sequence joins TRBV19 and TRBJ1-4; D remains ambiguous. Per germline, CDR1 LNHDA and CDR2 SQIVND (reference sequence). V lost 1 base and J lost 6, with 12 bases in between. This CDR3 contains 15 residues. The CDR3 reads CASSIGAVVDEKLFF. For the CDR3, the DNA is TGTGCCAGTAGTATAGGAGCAGTAGTGGATGAAAAACTGTTTTTT.

The chain's CDR3 is CASSVGTETYEQYF. CDR3 coding DNA: TGTGCCAGCAGTGTCGGGACAGAGACCTACGAGCAGTACTTC. The V gene is TRBV25-1, the J gene TRBJ2-7; TRBD1 aligns across 7 bases. Trimming took 4 bases from V and 2 from J; bases not matched to a gene: 5. This CDR3 has 14 residues. Germline V gives CDR1 MGHDK, CDR2 SYGVNS.

The chain combines TRBV29-1 with TRBJ1-5; unclear D gene. From germline, CDR1 is SQVTM and CDR2 ANQGSEA. The CDR3 totals 13 residues. V was clipped by 8 bases and J by 2 bases, with 13 bases between them. DNA of the CDR3: TGCAGCTTCCGGTCCGGGGGCAATCAGCCCCAGCATTTT. Amino acids: CSFRSGGNQPQHF.

The genes are TRBV10-3 and TRBJ2-4, with 7 positions matching TRBD1. CDR3 length: 11 amino acids. Germline CDR1 and CDR2: ENHRY and SYGVKD. V was pared by 9 bases and J by 5 bases, with 1 base of the junction left unmatched. CDR3 residues: CAIGTENIQYF. CDR3 nucleotides: TGTGCCATTGGGACAGAAAACATTCAGTACTTC.

The chain combines TRBV19 with TRBJ1-2; D might be TRBD1 (5 bases). CDR3 length: 16 residues. Deletions cut 4 bases from V and 0 bases from J, with 15 bases between. The germline V gene encodes CDR1 LNHDA and CDR2 SQIVND (reference sequence). The CDR3 loop reads CASSTSPGTSNYGYTF. CDR3 sequence (DNA): TGTGCCAGTAGTACAAGTCCAGGGACTTCTAACTATGGCTACACCTTC.

The chain combines TRBV6-5 with TRBJ1-1, with D unresolved. CDR1 is MNHEY and CDR2 is SVGAGI in the germline V gene. V was cut by 8 bases and J by 1 base, with 14 bases left in between. CDR3 length equals 14 residues. In nucleotides, the CDR3 is TGTGCCAGCGCCCTACTGGAGGGGAACACTGAAGCTTTCTTT. It is translated as CASALLEGNTEAFF.

The chain has TRBV14 and TRBJ2-1; 10 nucleotides align to TRBD1. Germline assignment: CDR1 SGHDN and CDR2 FVKESK. The CDR3 spans 17 residues. J gave up 2 bases and V 4 bases, and 8 bases lay outside the gene matches. CDR3 region: CASSLREGQGPYNEQFF. In DNA, the CDR3 is TGTGCCAGCAGCCTCCGAGAGGGACAGGGGCCCTACAATGAGCAGTTCTTC.

This rearrangement joins TRBV4-3 to TRBJ2-3; 9 nucleotides match TRBD2. Germline CDR1 and CDR2: LGHNA and YSLEER. V gave up 0 bases and J gave up 4 bases; unmatched junction bases: 8. CDR3 length: 17 residues. DNA of the CDR3: TGCGCCAGCAGCCAAGATCGGGGACTAGCTTCGGCAGATACGCAGTATTTT. Protein product: CASSQDRGLASADTQYF.

This sequence joins TRBV7-2 and TRBJ2-3, with TRBD2 matching 9 bases. CDR1 and CDR2 from the germline V gene are SGHTA and FQGNSA. The CDR3 loop spans 16 amino acids. Germline trimming cut 1 base from V and 3 bases from J; bases unmatched to any gene: 5. The CDR3 nucleotides are TGTGCCAGCAGCTTAGGGGGCAGCGGGAGGACAGATACGCAGTATTTT. It yields the protein CASSLGGSGRTDTQYF.

The chain has TRBV28 and TRBJ2-1, with 12 bases fitting TRBD2. Germline values: CDR1 MDHEN, CDR2 SYDVKM. CDR3 length: 16 residues. V dropped 2 bases and J dropped 2; count of bases not matched to a gene: 1. The CDR3 nucleotides are TGTGCCAGCAGTTTAAGGACTAGCGGGGCCTACAATGAGCAGTTCTTC. Its translation is CASSLRTSGAYNEQFF.

V and J are TRBV27 and TRBJ2-7; D is possibly TRBD2 (5 bases). Germline loops: CDR1 MNHEY, CDR2 SMNVEV (reference sequence). Trimming cost V 2 bases and J 1 base, with 12 bases left between them. The length of the CDR3 is 15 residues. The CDR3 DNA reads as TGTGCCAGCAGTTTAACGCGGGCAGTTTCCTACGAGCAGTACTTC. This codes for CASSLTRAVSYEQYF.

The chain is built from TRBV7-9 and TRBJ1-2; D is perhaps TRBD1 (6 bases). CDR1 and CDR2 from the germline V gene are SEHNR and FQNEAQ (reference sequence). Between the trimmed V and J ends, which lost 4 bases and 4 bases, there was a span of 19 bases. This CDR3 region has 16 residues. This CDR3 is CASSSPNRDIRYGYTF. As DNA, the CDR3 is TGTGCCAGCAGCTCCCCCAACAGGGACATTCGCTATGGCTACACCTTC. The whole variable domain, filled in from reference TRBV7-9 and TRBJ1-2, reads DTGVSQNPRHKITKRGQNVTFRCDPISEHNRLYWYRQTLGQGPEFLTYFQNEAQLEKSRLLSDRFSAERPKGSFSTLEIQRTEQGDSAMYLCASSSPNRDIRYGYTFGSGTRLTVV.

The gene calls are TRBV7-9 and TRBJ2-7, with D perhaps matching TRBD2 (6 bases). V shed 1 base and J shed 6 bases, with 13 bases lying between them. Looked up from germline, CDR1 is SEHNR and CDR2 is FQNEAQ (reference sequence). The length of the CDR3 is 14 residues. The chain's CDR3 is CASSLEGLAGEQYF. In DNA form, the CDR3 reads TGTGCCAGCAGCTTAGAGGGACTCGCAGGCGAGCAGTACTTC.

J is TRBJ2-5 and V is TRBV7-9; D is possibly TRBD1 (5 bases). This CDR3 is 15 amino acids long. Germline CDR1 SEHNR, CDR2 FQNEAQ (reference sequence). Deletions cut 6 bases from V and 9 bases from J, with 23 bases between. CDR3 protein: CASRNVDSKETSQYF. Written as DNA, the CDR3 is TGTGCCAGCAGAAACGTAGACAGTAAAGAGACGTCCCAGTACTTC.

The rearrangement joins TRBV2 to TRBJ2-2; possibly TRBD1 for D (5 bases). In germline, CDR1 is SNHLY, CDR2 FYNNEI. Trimming left V 3 bases short and J 7 bases short, with 12 bases between. The CDR3 contains 14 residues. The CDR3 coding sequence is TGTGCCAGCAGTGAGTCAGGGCCTGGCGGGGAGCTGTTTTTT. This sequence encodes CASSESGPGGELFF. Supplemented by reference TRBV2 and TRBJ2-2, the full variable domain reads EPEVTQTPSHQVTQMGQEVILRCVPISNHLYFYWYRQILGQKVEFLVSFYNNEISEKSEIFDDQFSVERPDGSNFTLKIRSTKLEDSAMYFCASSESGPGGELFFGEGSRLTVL.

The CDR3 protein is CAGRASGSNEQFF. As DNA, the CDR3 is TGTGCCGGACGGGCTAGCGGGTCGAATGAGCAGTTCTTC. This chain connects TRBV27 to TRBJ2-1; 8 bases are shared with TRBD2. Germline V gene lookup returns CDR1 MNHEY and CDR2 SMNVEV (reference sequence). The CDR3 sequence is 13 residues long. V gave up 11 bases and J gave up 7 bases; unmatched junction bases: 10.

This chain connects TRBV11-2 to TRBJ2-3; 9 positions agree with TRBD2. This CDR3 is built from 16 residues. Germline assignment: CDR1 SGHAT and CDR2 FQNNGV. Trimming cost V 2 bases and J 4 bases; bases outside gene matches: 7. This CDR3 is CASSLRGRGPPDTQYF. In DNA form, the CDR3 reads TGTGCCAGCAGCTTACGCGGGAGGGGGCCCCCAGATACGCAGTATTTT.

The J gene is TRBJ1-2, the V gene TRBV9; D unclear. Trimming shortened V by 4 bases and J by 6 bases, and 10 bases separated the two germline ends. This CDR3 region has 12 residues. CDR1 is SGDLS, CDR2 YYNGEE, per germline. The CDR3 nucleotides are TGTGCCAGCAGCCAAACGAGGCATGGCTACACCTTC. Amino acids: CASSQTRHGYTF.